The subject of this entry is one T cell receptor beta chain. In this sample, this clonotype turned up a few times. Its target antigen remains unknown. No much larger clone exists at a distance of one base, and base qualities are not known. The approximately 41 donors, aged about 6 to 95 years, were systemically healthy Caucasian individuals from Russia. Around 10 milliliters of peripheral blood were drawn from each donor into EDTA-treated Vacutainer tubes. Ficoll-Paque density-gradient centrifugation was used to isolate PBMCs, with at least 7 million per sample. Trizol reagent was used to extract total RNA from the PBMCs, yielding at least 5.5 micrograms per sample. For every donor, an aliquot of PBMCs went through flow cytometry to measure the percentages of naive CD45RAhigh/CD27high T cells. The sample comes from a study of blood T cells in healthy people across ages (dated by TCRdb to about 2015). About the study as a whole: Template switching captured roughly one uniquely barcoded TCR beta cDNA molecule per two T cells in model experiments. Using deep sequencing normalized with unique cDNA molecular identifiers, the study measured how TCR beta repertoire diversity changes with age. Using the same blood draw, the study looked at two additional independent replicas of 1 million unique cDNA reads for two donors, one aged 18 to 30 and the other aged 80 or older. The donors were divided into four age groups: young (average approximately 16 years), middle-aged (roughly 40), aged (62) and long-lived (roughly 82).

Library preparation used 5' RACE. The reads were generated on an Illumina HiSeq 2500. A second PCR of about 6 to 11 cycles was run with a J-beta primer mix and a sample-barcoded 5' primer. A template-switch 5' adaptor carrying 12 random nucleotides introduced a unique molecular identifier onto each TCR beta cDNA molecule. Each sample yielded at least 2.5 million CDR3-containing paired-end reads. First-strand cDNA synthesis was performed from all RNA using the Mint cDNA synthesis kit, with priming by a TRBC-specific oligonucleotide. Following uracil-DNA glycosylase treatment, all cDNA underwent a first 18-cycle PCR with the universal primers M1SS and BC2_uni_R. As for the authors' bioinformatics: For normalization, 1 million high-quality reads were randomly selected from each sample, with every read carrying a distinct molecular identifier. Instead of being binned into consensus sequences, reads with shared molecular identifiers were discarded. MiTCR, set to a Q25 quality threshold and the strictest error-elimination algorithm, was used for CDR3 identification, clonotype clustering and error correction. A nonparametric unseen species model using Euler transformation provided a lower-bound estimate of total TCR beta diversity. TCRdb reworked the public reads: Q25 trimming with fastp, MiXCR clone assembly, productive beta chains retained. Entries are consolidated by CDR3 protein sequence, retaining the most common genes and DNA. In this record, the V and J calls reflect TCRdb's handling and not the investigators' own analysis. Here the sample has under 1,100,000 distinct CDR3 sequences; under 30% occur a single time. The ten largest make up less than 0.85% of the sample.

The germline V gene (reference sequence) specifies DFQATT as CDR1 and SNEGSKA as CDR2. V and J are truncated by 3 bases and 12 bases respectively, leaving an intervening sequence of 20 bases. The CDR3, from cysteine to phenylalanine, totals 13 residues. The CDR3 DNA has 39 bases and is translated from base 1. Study-level results and caveats: As age increased, observed TCR beta diversity per million T cells dropped in a roughly linear way, and a significant reduction was already evident by age around 41. Since profiling was done on bulk unsorted PBMCs, naive and antigen-experienced compartments could not be conclusively compared. Total diversity estimates from one million sequenced T cells were considered lower bounds and underestimates. Donor CMV infection status was unknown, potentially confounding age-related changes in expanded clonotypes. Compared with the aged group, the long-lived group had more naive CD4+ T cells, fewer expanded clones and increased TCR diversity, a pattern suggesting age selection. Observed TCR beta diversity correlated strongly with the percentage of naive T cells measured by flow cytometry.

Separately, the same data were catalogued under a study of T cells of mothers and their children. The second study, in turn, reports: Donors were nine systemically healthy Caucasian individuals: three mothers and their six children. cDNA synthesis used all of the extracted RNA, with roughly 1.5 ug of RNA in each 15 ul reaction. In the second PCR, the M1S primer added sample barcodes and 2-4 random nucleotides. Over 10 million TCR beta CDR3 reads came from each mother, compared with some 3 million reads from each child. TCR recombination output is similarly shaped by thymic selection in related and unrelated pairs, with a minor effect exerted by inherited differences. Related mother-child pairs always showed normalized repertoire overlap that was slightly higher than in unrelated mother-child pairs, though the difference was never significant. With a sensitivity of about 100 clones per million clonotypes, no persistent microchimeric T cell clones were detected. To look for features that set related mother-child pairs apart from unrelated individuals, the researchers ran deep NGS to compare the TCR beta repertoires of mothers and children. On average, the children were roughly 10 +/- 4 years old, while the mothers were about 40 +/- 4 years old. After adapters were ligated using NEBNext reagents, the libraries underwent 100+100 nt paired-end sequencing on an Illumina HiSeq 2000. To avoid cross-contamination, the mother libraries and the child libraries were prepared a month apart and sequenced in separate runs. Each donor had between about 450,000 and 2,100,000 distinct TCR beta clonotypes identified. Naive TCR beta clonotypes were estimated from low-frequency clonotypes matched to each donor's FACS-determined naive share, without sorting.

Sequenced: blood. The sequence was obtained from a girl aged 2 to 9 in good health. The chain is assembled from TRBV20-1 and TRBJ1-2; the D gene cannot be named for sure. The bases are TGCAGTGCTAGTAGGGTCAGTTCATATGGGAACACCTTC. This codes for CSASRVSSYGNTF.